These T cell receptor beta chains were read from a single sample in a study of T cell responses to AZD1222 COVID-19 vaccine. Generated by immunoSEQ multiplex PCR, the TCRdb table keeps only in-frame clones and is missing some. The profile shows over 150,000 clones, around 85% of them singletons. The sample in question was peripheral blood, obtained on day 0 of MenACWY control vaccination. The receptors were sampled from an adult in good health. CDR3s include the opening cysteine and the closing phenylalanine or tryptophan. A D gene is named only where the DNA matches it firmly. Expanded clones get a size class; other rows say once, few or many, or leave the size out.

size	V	D	J	CDR3	DNA
-	TRBV23-1	-	TRBJ1-1	CASSQRGSGPRNTEAFF	TGCGCCAGCAGTCAACGCGGATCGGGACCGCGGAACACTGAAGCTTTCTTT
once	TRBV19	-	TRBJ2-3	CASSLTSASTDTQYF	TGTGCCAGTAGTCTGACAAGCGCTAGCACAGATACGCAGTATTTT
-	TRBV9	TRBD1	TRBJ1-2	CASSVAGTGAYGYTF	TGTGCCAGCAGCGTAGCTGGGACAGGGGCCTATGGCTACACCTTC
-	TRBV11-3	-	TRBJ2-1	CASSFGIYNEQFF	TGTGCCAGCAGCTTCGGCATTTACAATGAGCAGTTCTTC
-	TRBV5-1	-	TRBJ1-2	CASSPSAGVVGGYTF	TGCGCCAGCAGCCCGTCGGCAGGGGTAGTTGGAGGCTACACCTTC
-	TRBV2	TRBD2	TRBJ2-5	CASSDPSGSRETQYF	TGTGCCAGCAGTGACCCTAGCGGGAGTCGAGAGACCCAGTACTTC
-	TRBV2	-	TRBJ2-1	CASRTAPTANEQFF	TGTGCCAGCAGGACAGCCCCTACGGCCAATGAGCAGTTCTTC
-	TRBV2	-	TRBJ2-3	CAMSEDRQADTQYF	TGTGCCATGTCGGAAGACAGGCAGGCAGATACGCAGTATTTT
-	TRBV11-2	-	TRBJ2-5	CASSERPSRGETQYF	TGTGCCAGCAGCGAGCGTCCGTCAAGGGGAGAGACCCAGTACTTC
-	TRBV9	-	TRBJ2-6	CASSVGAGANVLTF	TGTGCCAGCAGCGTAGGGGCTGGGGCCAACGTCCTGACTTTC
-	TRBV6-2/TRBV6-3	TRBD1	TRBJ1-2	CASSSDRGQRGYTF	TGTGCCAGCAGTTCTGACAGGGGGCAGAGGGGCTACACCTTC
once	TRBV3-1/TRBV3-2	TRBD1	TRBJ1-3	CASRDRGLGNTIYF	TGTGCCAGCAGGGACAGGGGGTTAGGAAACACCATATATTTT
-	TRBV11-2	-	TRBJ1-1	CASSTVSEAFF	TGTGCCAGCAGCACGGTTTCTGAAGCTTTCTTT
-	TRBV7-6	TRBD2	TRBJ2-3	CASSLEAGALTDTQYF	TGTGCCAGCAGCTTAGAAGCGGGAGCCCTCACAGATACGCAGTATTTT
-	TRBV7-3	TRBD2	TRBJ2-1	CASSSRTSSYNEQFF	TGTGCCAGCAGCTCGAGGACTAGCTCTTACAATGAGCAGTTCTTC
few	TRBV11-2	TRBD2	TRBJ2-2	CASFGDSGRANTGELFF	TGTGCCAGCTTTGGGGATAGCGGGAGGGCCAACACCGGGGAGCTGTTTTTT
-	TRBV21-1	-	TRBJ2-7	CASSKESVRSGRLSYEQYF	TGTGCCAGCAGCAAAGAATCAGTACGAAGCGGGAGACTCTCCTACGAGCAGTACTTC
-	TRBV4-2	-	TRBJ2-2	CASSQDIGGGAGELFF	TGTGCCAGCAGCCAAGATATAGGAGGGGGGGCCGGGGAGCTGTTTTTT
few	TRBV3-1/TRBV3-2	-	TRBJ2-1	CASSPPSGGPEQFF	TGTGCCAGCAGCCCCCCCTCCGGGGGCCCTGAGCAGTTCTTC
-	TRBV28	TRBD1	TRBJ1-2	CASFAGQGYGYTF	TGTGCCAGCTTCGCGGGACAGGGCTATGGCTACACCTTC
-	TRBV5-1	TRBD2	TRBJ2-1	CASSLVRTSGGDNEQFF	TGCGCCAGCAGCTTGGTGCGGACTAGCGGGGGGGACAATGAGCAGTTCTTC
-	TRBV2	-	TRBJ1-4	CASSGLVAGTNEKLFF	TGTGCCAGCAGTGGACTTGTGGCAGGGACTAATGAAAAACTGTTTTTT
-	TRBV7-2	TRBD1	TRBJ2-7	CASSLAWTGVNEQYF	TGTGCCAGCAGCTTAGCTTGGACAGGGGTTAACGAGCAGTACTTC
-	TRBV5-1	-	TRBJ2-1	CASSLAGNNEQFF	TGCGCCAGCAGCTTGGCCGGGAACAATGAGCAGTTCTTC
-	TRBV15	-	TRBJ1-5	CATSRDPGNQPQHF	TGTGCCACCAGCAGAGATCCCGGCAATCAGCCCCAGCATTTT
-	TRBV7-3	-	TRBJ2-1	CASSAGSYNEQFF	TGTGCCAGCAGCGCCGGATCCTACAATGAGCAGTTCTTC
-	TRBV3-1/TRBV3-2	-	TRBJ1-2	CASSQDPGDVYGYTF	TGTGCCAGCAGCCAAGATCCAGGGGATGTCTATGGCTACACCTTC
-	TRBV6-6	TRBD2	TRBJ2-7	CASSGGTSGTYEQYF	TGTGCCAGCAGCGGGGGGACTAGCGGAACCTACGAGCAGTACTTC
-	TRBV11-3	-	TRBJ2-7	CASSRSTGPLGTYEQYF	TGTGCCAGCAGCCGTTCAACCGGGCCCCTTGGGACCTACGAGCAGTACTTC